This T cell receptor beta chain came from a study of T cell responses to AZD1222 COVID-19 vaccine (dated by TCRdb to the early 2020s). Regarding the study in general: A total of more than 230 trial participants underwent TCR sequencing, of whom about 200 had received two doses of AZD1222 and around 26 had received two doses of the MenACWY control vaccine. Trial participants were enrolled into age subgroups of 18-55, 56-69 and 70-plus years, which contained approximately 150, 28 and 58 TCR-sequenced participants, respectively.

The CDR3 regions of human TCRbeta chains were analyzed by immunosequencing. In the source study's methods: Repertoire TCRs were matched against a reference library of SARS-CoV-2-specific TCRs generated with the MIRA antigen-specificity platform. Breadth meant the fraction of unique TCRs that were SARS-CoV-2-associated, whereas depth meant the fraction of total T cells that were SARS-CoV-2-associated. Using the MIRA data, every spike-specific TCR was mapped to the spike region that the TCR reacted to and assigned to either a CD4 or a CD8 class. Log10-transformed breadth and depth values were compared by one-way ANOVA with Sidak's multiple comparisons tests. Not all clones reach the TCRdb copy of this immuneACCESS table, which keeps in-frame sequences only. Checked studies attribute under half of the gap to unresolved V genes and leave the rest unexplained. Clone size and V and J calls were adopted from that table, with D and trimming inferred from the DNA. Within this sample are tens of thousands of clones, with roughly three quarters of them counted one time only. 20% to 25% of the sample lies in the top ten.

The sample's time point, from its label and the paper: baseline before first vaccination. The treatment or condition label on this specimen signifies: meningococcal conjugate vaccine given as trial control. Vaccinee samples were obtained from the UK trials COV001 and COV002, which included a single-blind randomized controlled phase 2/3 trial of AZD1222 (ChAdOx1 nCoV-19) in healthy adults. For TCRbeta chain sequencing, PBMC samples from trial participants were taken at day 0 and at day 28 after the second dose. On this clone itself: Its antigen is still unknown. No base quality values were provided; no much bigger clone lies one nucleotide off.

V has 5 bases trimmed and J has 6 bases trimmed; junction bases matching no gene number 4. The CDR3 contains 13 residues, cysteine and valine counted. The read is trimmed to its CDR3 DNA, 39 bases read in frame from base 1. From the germline V gene, CDR1 is SGHAT and CDR2 is FQNNGV. Overall results and qualifications from the work: The whole spike protein was spanned by vaccine-associated CD4 TCRs, and dominant responses were seen in regions 160-218 and 743-854. Spike-specific TCR breadth and depth rose significantly after two AZD1222 doses compared with day 0 and with MenACWY recipients. Conclusions about previously exposed vaccinees were limited because only a handful of AZD1222 recipients were SARS-CoV-2 seropositive at baseline. Reportedly, almost half of the unique spike-specific TCRs recognized epitopes lying outside the regions that are mutated in the B.1.351 and B.1.1.7 variants. Because no day 14 peak-response samples were available, repertoires were characterized only after the peak T cell response. Participants were mostly white British, with more females than males. The authors suggested clonal diversity may have been underestimated. In the small 56-69-year group, the increase in depth fell short of significance, most likely because of low power.

The sequence derives from an adult in good health. The chain couples TRBV11-2 to TRBJ2-7; 10 middle bases align to TRBD1. The source material was peripheral blood, sampled on day 0 of MenACWY control vaccination. The DNA sequence is as follows: TGTGCCAGCAGCCTGGACAGGGGGGGCGAGCAGTACGTC. It specifies CASSLDRGGEQYV.